A single sample is the source of the 17 T cell receptor beta chains below, sequenced in a study of blood T cell repertoires in COVID-19. Clones were sequenced by immunoSEQ multiplex PCR, and TCRdb holds only the in-frame ones, with some missing. The sample contains some 40,000 clones, about 80% of which appear only once. Sequencing input: peripheral blood. The receptors originated from a man between 65 and 85 years old with acute or convalescent COVID-19.

The V gene is TRBV27, the J gene TRBJ1-1; D is undetermined. Trimming stripped 3 bases from V and 3 bases from J, with 11 bases between. The CDR3 sequence is 14 residues long. CDR1 MNHEY and CDR2 SMNVEV come from the germline V gene (reference sequence). CDR3 sequence reads: CASSFTPRDTEAFF. CDR3 nucleotides: TGTGCCAGCAGTTTCACCCCGAGGGACACTGAAGCTTTCTTT.

This CDR3 reads CAGGAGQGNTEAFF. The DNA of the CDR3 is TGTGCCGGCGGCGCGGGACAGGGGAACACTGAAGCTTTCTTT. This chain joins TRBV2 and TRBJ1-1, with TRBD1 identical over 9 bases. Germline V gene sequence: CDR1 SNHLY, CDR2 FYNNEI. The length of the CDR3 is 14 residues. After removal of 11 bases from V and 1 base from J, the junction contained 8 bases not matched to a gene.

The rearrangement links TRBV9 to TRBJ2-2; TRBD2 matches at 7 bases. This CDR3 is 15 amino acids long. The germline CDR1 and CDR2 sequences are SGDLS and YYNGEE. V trimming: 4 bases; J trimming: 6 bases; junction bases outside the gene matches: 9. The CDR3 sequence: CASSPWGEGAGELFF. The CDR3 bases are TGTGCCAGCAGCCCCTGGGGGGAGGGCGCCGGGGAGCTGTTTTTT.

V and J are TRBV7-9 and TRBJ2-7; TRBD1 agrees at 7 bases. CDR3 length equals 14 residues. Losses at the gene ends were 4 bases for V and 5 bases for J; bases not matched to a gene: 8. The germline CDR1 and CDR2 sequences are SEHNR and FQNEAQ (reference sequence). The CDR3 here is CASSSQTGTHEQYF. The CDR3 DNA is TGTGCCAGCAGCTCCCAGACAGGGACCCACGAGCAGTACTTC.

In its sample, this clone was seen once. The gene calls are TRBV5-8 and TRBJ2-1; 7 bases agree with TRBD2. Germline V gene data show CDR1 as SGHTS and CDR2 as YDEGEE. V shed 7 bases and J 9 bases; nucleotides not matched to a gene: 13. This CDR3 region has 14 residues. The CDR3 reads CASASGTKLSEQFF. For the CDR3, the DNA is TGTGCCAGCGCATCCGGGACTAAGCTTAGTGAGCAGTTCTTC.

The chain has TRBV3-1 (or the pseudogene TRBV3-2) and TRBJ2-7; weak D call: TRBD1 (6 bases). Germline V gene lookup returns CDR1 LGHDT and CDR2 YNNKEL (reference sequence). The CDR3 runs 15 residues. V shed 5 bases and J shed 3 bases, with 17 bases lying between them. The CDR3 DNA reads TGTGCCAGCAGCTTAAGCCAGGGGAGAAGCTACGAGCAGTACTTC. Residues: CASSLSQGRSYEQYF.

The genes are TRBV7-9 and TRBJ1-4; unclear D gene. CDR1 and CDR2 from the germline V gene are SEHNR and FQNEAQ (reference sequence). Deletions cut 1 base from V and 0 bases from J, with 6 bases between. The CDR3 extends over 15 amino acids. This chain's CDR3 is CASSLGQATNEKLFF. The CDR3 nucleotides are TGTGCCAGCAGCTTAGGGCAGGCAACTAATGAAAAACTGTTTTTT.

The chain is built from TRBV19 and TRBJ2-7; TRBD2 might be the D (5 bases). The CDR3 contains 14 residues. Germline CDR1 is LNHDA and CDR2 is SQIVND (reference sequence). Trimming stripped 1 base from V and 3 bases from J, with 10 bases between. CDR3 in DNA: TGTGCCAGTAGTATAGGTTTTGGGAGCTACGAGCAGTACTTC. It codes for CASSIGFGSYEQYF.

This chain uses TRBV7-9 with TRBJ1-6; D not certain. V lost 4 bases to trimming and J lost 4 bases, with 2 bases between them. CDR3 length: 12 amino acids. Germline CDR1 is SEHNR and CDR2 is FQNEAQ (reference sequence). CDR3 bases: TGTGCCAGCAGCTCATATAATTCACCCCTCCACTTT. Protein product: CASSSYNSPLHF.

The chain carries TRBV19 and TRBJ2-6; 9 bases map to TRBD1. This CDR3 contains 16 residues. J gave up 0 bases and V 6 bases, and 3 bases lay outside the gene matches. Germline lookup yields CDR1 LNHDA and CDR2 SQIVND (reference sequence). CDR3 DNA sequence: TGTGCCAGTAGCACAGGGGGCGGCTCTGGGGCCAACGTCCTGACTTTC. This encodes CASSTGGGSGANVLTF.

This chain connects TRBV6-5 to TRBJ1-2; 8 bases map to TRBD1. The CDR3 consists of 13 residues. The J segment lost 7 bases and the V segment lost 8 bases, leaving 9 bases of the junction unmatched. Germline V gene lookup returns CDR1 MNHEY and CDR2 SVGAGI. Written as DNA, the CDR3 is TGTGCCAGCTTGGCAGGGGGCCGGGGTGGCTACACCTTC. Translating it yields CASLAGGRGGYTF.

The CDR3 DNA follows: TGTGCCAGCAGCCAAGACCAAGGGCGGACTATGGGCTATGGCTACACCTTC. As protein: CASSQDQGRTMGYGYTF. The chain couples TRBV4-2 to TRBJ1-2; D uncertain. Trimming removed 0 bases at V and 4 bases at J, with 18 bases between. CDR1 is LGHNA, CDR2 YNFKEQ, per germline. The CDR3 extends over 17 amino acids.

This chain joins TRBV27 and TRBJ2-1, with 9 bases aligning to TRBD2. CDR3 length: 16 amino acids. Unmatched junction bases numbered 11, after V lost 8 bases and J lost 3 bases. Germline V lookup: CDR1 MNHEY, CDR2 SMNVEV (reference sequence). CDR3 nucleotides: TGTGCCAGCTCAATCGGGACTAGCATAAGCTACAATGAGCAGTTCTTC. This sequence encodes CASSIGTSISYNEQFF.

This clone was observed once. The chain employs TRBV2 and TRBJ1-5; weak D call: TRBD1 (5 bases). With 6 bases removed from V and 2 bases from J, the gap between germline ends came to 14 bases. The germline CDR1 and CDR2 sequences are SNHLY and FYNNEI. The CDR3 sequence is 15 residues long. In DNA form, the CDR3 reads TGTGCCAGCAGCTCAGGGCTTTCAGGCAATCAGCCCCAGCATTTT. It yields the protein CASSSGLSGNQPQHF.

This rearrangement joins TRBV7-9 to TRBJ2-7; D might be TRBD2 (6 bases). Trimming removed 5 bases from V and 0 bases from J, with 14 bases in between. CDR1 and CDR2 from the germline V gene are SEHNR and FQNEAQ (reference sequence). The CDR3 runs to 15 residues. The CDR3 region has the DNA TGTGCCAGCAGCCGGGGGTCTTACAGCTCCTACGAGCAGTACTTC. Translation gives CASSRGSYSSYEQYF. Based on the CDR3 plus reference TRBV7-9 and TRBJ2-7, the full variable domain is DTGVSQNPRHKITKRGQNVTFRCDPISEHNRLYWYRQTLGQGPEFLTYFQNEAQLEKSRLLSDRFSAERPKGSFSTLEIQRTEQGDSAMYLCASSRGSYSSYEQYFGPGTRLTVT.

The rearrangement joins TRBV4-2 to TRBJ2-1, with TRBD2 matching over 12 bases. Trimming removed 5 bases from V and 3 bases from J; junction bases left unmatched: 8. Germline V gives CDR1 LGHNA, CDR2 YNFKEQ. The CDR3 runs 17 residues. CDR3 amino acids: CASSGGLAGGDYNEQFF. The CDR3 nucleotides are TGTGCCAGCAGCGGGGGACTAGCGGGCGGAGACTACAATGAGCAGTTCTTC.

This chain links TRBV20-1 with TRBJ2-7; D is possibly TRBD1 (5 bases). The V gene's germline CDR1 is DFQATT and CDR2 SNEGSKA (reference sequence). Trimming removed 6 bases at V and 6 bases at J, with 12 bases between. This CDR3 spans 11 amino acids. The CDR3 sequence: CSATTVREQYF. CDR3 in DNA: TGCAGTGCGACGACAGTGCGCGAGCAGTACTTC.